The 22 T cell receptor beta chains below come from one sample, sequenced in a study of blood T cells in healthy people across ages. A second roughly 6 to 11 cycle PCR used barcoded and J-beta primers. One entry per CDR3 protein results from TCRdb running MiXCR on the 5' RACE reads. In the table there are about 640,000 distinct CDR3 sequences, 45% to 65% of which are singletons. The sequenced sample was blood. Receptors originate from a man aged 60 to 75 in good health.

Worth noting for this clonotype: One junction end disagrees with the germline gene, perhaps due to a read error. The chain has TRBV20-1 and TRBJ2-4; 10 bases match TRBD2. Germline V lookup: CDR1 DFQATT, CDR2 SNEGSKA (reference sequence). CDR3 size: 15 residues. For the CDR3, the DNA is TGCAGTGCTAGGGGGACTAGCGTTACCAAAAACATTCGGTACTTC. Translating gives CSARGTSVTKNIRYF.

J is TRBJ2-1 and V is TRBV20-1, with D tentatively TRBD1 (6 bases). CDR3 size: 13 residues. Trimming removed 6 bases from V and 9 bases from J, with 18 bases in between. CDR1 is DFQATT and CDR2 is SNEGSKA in the germline V gene (reference sequence). For the CDR3, the DNA is TGCAGTGCACAACACAGGGATGGTGGTGAGCAGTTCTTC. Protein sequence: CSAQHRDGGEQFF.

The count of this clonotype is one. The rearrangement links TRBV20-1 to TRBJ2-3; D gene unclear. This CDR3 has 13 amino acids. The ends were cut back, 1 base at V and 4 bases at J, with 9 bases in the middle. The germline CDR1 and CDR2 sequences are DFQATT and SNEGSKA (reference sequence). CDR3 region: CSARVSESDTQYF. Written as DNA, the CDR3 is TGCAGTGCTAGAGTTTCGGAGTCAGATACGCAGTATTTT.

This clonotype appeared once. This chain joins TRBV25-1 and TRBJ1-1, with 9 bases identical to TRBD1. Per germline, CDR1 MGHDK and CDR2 SYGVNS. Trimming removed 10 bases from V and 5 bases from J; junction bases left unmatched: 14. CDR3 size: 15 residues. The CDR3 spells CATRRRGQGRTEAFF. The CDR3 region has the DNA TGTGCCACTCGAAGACGGGGACAGGGAAGGACTGAAGCTTTCTTT.

The genes are TRBV9 and TRBJ2-3; TRBD2 matches at 7 bases. With 0 bases clipped from V and 4 bases from J, the junction kept 14 bases outside the gene matches. This CDR3 contains 18 residues. The V gene's germline CDR1 is SGDLS and CDR2 YYNGEE. The CDR3 spells CASSVAPISVGGADTQYF. The CDR3 DNA follows: TGTGCCAGCAGCGTAGCCCCGATCTCGGTGGGGGGGGCAGATACGCAGTATTTT.

The V call is TRBV29-1, the J call TRBJ2-5, with D uncertain. CDR3 length equals 12 residues. Per the germline V gene, CDR1 is SQVTM and CDR2 is ANQGSEA. V gave up 2 bases and J gave up 5 bases, with 9 bases separating them. DNA of the CDR3: TGCAGCGTTGAACCCGCCGGGGAGACCCAGTACTTC. Encoded protein: CSVEPAGETQYF.

This clonotype was seen more than once but under ten times. The V call is TRBV15, the J call TRBJ2-5; D ambiguous. Trimming pared 6 bases from V and 2 bases from J, leaving 13 bases between. The CDR3 sequence is 14 residues long. In germline, CDR1 is LNHNV, CDR2 YYDKDF (reference sequence). This CDR3 reads CATSYADRQETQYF. The CDR3 nucleotides read TGTGCCACCAGTTATGCGGATAGACAAGAGACCCAGTACTTC.

In this sample, this clonotype turned up a few times. This chain connects TRBV4-1 to TRBJ2-7; D remains ambiguous. The CDR3 extends over 17 amino acids. The V gene lost 0 bases and the J gene lost 0 bases, with 15 bases spanning the gap. Germline values: CDR1 MGHRA, CDR2 YSYEKL. The CDR3 nucleotides are TGCGCCAGCAGCCAAGATAGTCCGGCTGGAAGCTCCTACGAGCAGTACTTC. This codes for CASSQDSPAGSSYEQYF.

The chain couples TRBV7-2 to TRBJ1-2, with a weak D call TRBD1 (6 bases). The CDR3 loop spans 14 amino acids. V dropped 7 bases and J dropped 8 bases, with 20 bases sitting between them. Germline assignment: CDR1 SGHTA and CDR2 FQGNSA. The CDR3 is CASTPQQGERGYTF. The CDR3 bases are TGTGCCAGCACCCCGCAACAGGGAGAGAGAGGCTACACCTTC.

This chain uses TRBV12-3 or TRBV12-4 with TRBJ2-5, with TRBD2 matching 7 bases. The CDR3 length is 14 residues. The V gene end was trimmed by 3 bases and the J gene end by 4 bases; junction bases not matched to a gene: 5. CDR3 in DNA: TGTGCCAGCAGTTTCACTAGCGCGCGAGAGACCCAGTACTTC. This gives the protein CASSFTSARETQYF.

This rearrangement joins TRBV9 to TRBJ1-4; no clear D gene. This CDR3 is 15 amino acids long. Germline V CDR1 and CDR2: SGDLS, YYNGEE. V was shortened by 0 bases and J by 7 bases, with 13 bases between the two germline ends. CDR3 sequence (DNA): TGTGCCAGCAGCGTAGCCACTGGGCGCGGTGAAAAACTGTTTTTT. It translates to CASSVATGRGEKLFF.

The chain joins TRBV20-1 to TRBJ1-2, with 8 bases aligning to TRBD1. V dropped 2 bases and J dropped 6; count of bases not matched to a gene: 11. CDR3 length equals 15 residues. CDR1 is DFQATT and CDR2 is SNEGSKA in the germline V gene (reference sequence). DNA of the CDR3: TGCAGTGCTAGACCGCGGACAGGGTTGCTCCATGGCTACACCTTC. Its protein is CSARPRTGLLHGYTF.

V is TRBV20-1 and J is TRBJ2-5; the match to TRBD2 covers 11 bases. CDR1 is DFQATT, CDR2 SNEGSKA, per germline (reference sequence). The V segment lost 5 bases and the J segment 7 bases; nucleotides outside the gene matches: 0. The CDR3 length is 11 residues. The CDR3 DNA is TGCAGTGCTGGGACTAGCGGGACCCAGTACTTC. Translating gives CSAGTSGTQYF.

The chain carries TRBV11-2 and TRBJ2-1; weak D call: TRBD1 (6 bases). V was trimmed by 0 bases and J by 4 bases, leaving 13 bases between them. This CDR3 spans 16 amino acids. Germline V gene sequence: CDR1 SGHAT, CDR2 FQNNGV. The CDR3 DNA reads TGTGCCAGCAGCTTAGATCCGGGACAACTTTACAATGAGCAGTTCTTC. Its protein is CASSLDPGQLYNEQFF.

V usage is TRBV4-2 and J usage is TRBJ1-4; TRBD1 matches at 7 bases. The germline gives CDR1 LGHNA, CDR2 YNFKEQ. J lost 3 bases, V lost 5 bases, and 3 bases had no gene match. This CDR3 has 14 amino acids. In nucleotides, the CDR3 is TGTGCCAGCAGCTCAGGGGGTCCTAATGAAAAACTGTTTTTT. Translating it yields CASSSGGPNEKLFF.

The table lists this clonotype with a few counts. The chain combines TRBV27 with TRBJ2-1; D might be TRBD2 (6 bases). The germline CDR1 and CDR2 sequences are MNHEY and SMNVEV (reference sequence). The V and J ends lost 5 bases and 5 bases respectively, with 16 bases between them. The CDR3 loop spans 15 amino acids. The CDR3 DNA reads as TGTGCCAGCAGTCTAAGCGGGCAGGTCAACAATGAGCAGTTCTTC. Translating gives CASSLSGQVNNEQFF.

This clonotype was picked up a small number of times. This sequence joins TRBV4-1 and TRBJ1-2; D gene uncertain. CDR1 and CDR2 from the germline V gene are MGHRA and YSYEKL. V lost 2 bases to trimming and J lost 2 bases, with 15 bases between them. This CDR3 spans 16 amino acids. The CDR3 nucleotides are TGCGCCAGCAGCCAATATTCCTCCGACCTCAACTATGGCTACACCTTC. This gives the protein CASSQYSSDLNYGYTF.

V usage is TRBV28 and J usage is TRBJ2-3; perhaps D is TRBD1 or TRBD2 (7 bases each). With 8 bases removed from V and 2 bases from J, the gap between germline ends came to 20 bases. From germline, CDR1 is MDHEN and CDR2 SYDVKM. The CDR3 is 16 residues long. DNA of the CDR3: TGTGCCAGCTATCCACCAGGGGGAGGGACCACAGATACGCAGTATTTT. Residues: CASYPPGGGTTDTQYF.

The rearrangement joins TRBV28 to TRBJ2-3, with 10 bases aligning to TRBD2. This CDR3 is built from 16 residues. The V segment lost 6 bases and the J segment 5 bases; nucleotides outside the gene matches: 11. Germline V gene data show CDR1 as MDHEN and CDR2 as SYDVKM. For the CDR3, the DNA is TGTGCCAGCAGCCTCCTCGAGCGGGGGGGCTTAGATACGCAGTATTTT. Amino acid sequence: CASSLLERGGLDTQYF.

The V and J genes are TRBV5-1 and TRBJ2-4; D remains ambiguous. The CDR3 spans 16 residues. From germline, CDR1 is SGHRS and CDR2 YFSETQ. Trimming pared 2 bases from V and 0 bases from J, leaving 12 bases between. The CDR3 region is CASSLPRQIAKNIQYF. The CDR3 region has the DNA TGCGCCAGCAGCTTACCCAGACAAATAGCCAAAAACATTCAGTACTTC.

This clonotype was recorded once. At one end, the junction sequence differs from germline, possibly due to a read error. This rearrangement joins TRBV5-1 to TRBJ2-5, with D perhaps assigned TRBD1 or TRBD2 (6 bases each). The CDR3 has 15 residues. Germline loops: CDR1 SGHRS, CDR2 YFSETQ. The CDR3 DNA sequence: TGCGCCAGCAGCAAGGATAGGGGGGACCAAGAGGCCCAGTACTTC. This translates into CASSKDRGDQEAQYF.

This clonotype was picked up a small number of times. The rearrangement joins TRBV4-2 to TRBJ1-2; 8 bases are a match to TRBD1. Germline values: CDR1 LGHNA, CDR2 YNFKEQ. The V and J ends lost 3 bases and 4 bases, in that order; junction bases with no gene match: 4. The CDR3 length is 14 residues. CDR3 in amino acids: CASSHGTGLYGYTF. Written as DNA, the CDR3 is TGTGCCAGCAGCCATGGGACAGGCCTCTATGGCTACACCTTC.